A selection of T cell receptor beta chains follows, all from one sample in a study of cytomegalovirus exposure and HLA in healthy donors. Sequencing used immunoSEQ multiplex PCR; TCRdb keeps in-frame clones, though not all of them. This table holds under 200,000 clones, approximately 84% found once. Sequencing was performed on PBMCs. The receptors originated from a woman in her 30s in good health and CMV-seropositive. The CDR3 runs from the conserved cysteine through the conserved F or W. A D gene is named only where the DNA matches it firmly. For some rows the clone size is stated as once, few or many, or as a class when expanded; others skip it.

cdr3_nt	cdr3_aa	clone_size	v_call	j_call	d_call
TGTGCCAGCAGCGCGCCGGGGAGATCTAGCACAGATACGCAGTATTTT	CASSAPGRSSTDTQYF	.	TRBV5-4	TRBJ2-3	.
TGTGCCAGCAGATCTAGCGGGGGGAGTGAGGAGACCCAGTACTTC	CASRSSGGSEETQYF	.	TRBV7-2	TRBJ2-5	TRBD2
TGCGCCAGCAGCCAAGCGGGACAGGGCGGAGAGACCCAGTACTTC	CASSQAGQGGETQYF	once	TRBV4-1	TRBJ2-5	TRBD1
TGTGCCAGCAGTTCTCAGGGGGCTCTCCCCTACAATGAGCAGTTCTTC	CASSSQGALPYNEQFF	.	TRBV2	TRBJ2-1	TRBD1
TGTGCCAGCAGTTATAGCGCTAGCACAGATACGCAGTATTTT	CASSYSASTDTQYF	.	TRBV6-5	TRBJ2-3	.
TGTGCCAGCAGCCCCCGGGGGGCGAACTATGGCTACACCTTC	CASSPRGANYGYTF	.	TRBV7-2	TRBJ1-2	.
TGTGCCAGCAGCAAGTACTTTTTTGGGGGACAGGGAAAATCTAACTATGGCTACACCTTC	CASSKYFFGGQGKSNYGYTF	few	TRBV21-1	TRBJ1-2	.
TGTGCCAGCAGTTTTGACAGGGAACGAGATGGCTACACCTTC	CASSFDRERDGYTF	.	TRBV6-5	TRBJ1-2	TRBD1
TGTGCTAGTGGTGGGGGACAGGGGTCGGGCAATGAGCAGTTCTTC	CASGGGQGSGNEQFF	.	TRBV12-5	TRBJ2-1	TRBD1
TGCGCCAGCAGCATCAACTCGGATGGCTACACCTTC	CASSINSDGYTF	.	TRBV5-1	TRBJ1-2	.
TGTGCCAGCAGGGACAGGGGGGGGGATACGCAGTATTTT	CASRDRGGDTQYF	.	TRBV5-4	TRBJ2-3	TRBD1
TGTGCCAGCAGCCGCGAGGGAAATGAGCAGTTCTTC	CASSREGNEQFF	.	TRBV7-9	TRBJ2-1	.
TGTGCCAGCAGCCTCGTTTCGGACAGGGGGAACCCCTACGAGCAGTACTTC	CASSLVSDRGNPYEQYF	.	TRBV7-9	TRBJ2-7	TRBD1
TGCGCCAGCCTGGGGGGGCGCTTAGCGTCTTACAATGAGCAGTTCTTC	CASLGGRLASYNEQFF	.	TRBV10-2	TRBJ2-1	.
TGTGCCATCAGGCTTCAAGCGACGAAATCTGGGGCCAACGTCCTGACTTTC	CAIRLQATKSGANVLTF	.	TRBV10-3	TRBJ2-6	.
TGTGCCAGTAGTCTGGGGGGTCTGGACTATGGCTACACCTTC	CASSLGGLDYGYTF	.	TRBV19	TRBJ1-2	.
TGTGCCAGCAGACAAACTAGCGGCCCCTACGAGCAGTACTTC	CASRQTSGPYEQYF	.	TRBV6-6	TRBJ2-7	TRBD2
TGTGCCAGCAGCTCCTGGCTGGACACCGGGGAGCTGTTTTTT	CASSSWLDTGELFF	.	TRBV7-6	TRBJ2-2	.
TGCGCCAGCAGCCCCGGACAGGGTCAGTATGGCTACACCTTC	CASSPGQGQYGYTF	.	TRBV5-1	TRBJ1-2	TRBD1
TGTGCCACCAGCAGAGATCGTCGGACTAGCGAAAAAGAGACCCAGTACTTC	CATSRDRRTSEKETQYF	.	TRBV15	TRBJ2-5	TRBD2
TGTGCCAGTAGTATGGTAAACAGGTTGAATCAGCCCCAGCATTTT	CASSMVNRLNQPQHF	.	TRBV19	TRBJ1-5	.
TGTGCCAGCAGTGACTTTATTTGGCGGGAGGGAACTGAACGACAGTTCTTC	CASSDFIWREGTERQFF	few	TRBV2	TRBJ2-1	TRBD2
TGTGCCAGCAGCTTACGGGGGACCCAGTACTTC	CASSLRGTQYF	few	TRBV7-2	TRBJ2-5	.
TGTGCCAGCAGCTTGCGAGGAGTTCCCTACGAGCAGTACTTC	CASSLRGVPYEQYF	few	TRBV5-4	TRBJ2-7	.
TGTGCCAGCAGCGTTACGCAGGGGGTGGGGACTGAAGCTTTCTTT	CASSVTQGVGTEAFF	.	TRBV9	TRBJ1-1	TRBD1
TGTGCCAGCCAATCCCCAGGGCCAGATACGCAGTATTTT	CASQSPGPDTQYF	few	TRBV25-1	TRBJ2-3	.
TGCGCCAGCAGCTTGGATCCTAGAAGGGAGACCCAGTACTTC	CASSLDPRRETQYF	.	TRBV5-1	TRBJ2-5	.
TGTGCCAGCAGTTCCTTGAGGGAAGGGACTGAAGCTTTCTTT	CASSSLREGTEAFF	.	TRBV5-8	TRBJ1-1	.
TGCGCCAGCAGTCGGGACAGAAAAGCAGATACGCAGTATTTT	CASSRDRKADTQYF	.	TRBV10-1	TRBJ2-3	TRBD1
TGTGCCAGCAGTCGGACAGGACCAAATGAAAAACTGTTTTTT	CASSRTGPNEKLFF	.	TRBV28	TRBJ1-4	TRBD1
TGCGCCAGCAGCCTCGGGGAGATGAACACTGAAGCTTTCTTT	CASSLGEMNTEAFF	.	TRBV5-1	TRBJ1-1	.
TGCAGCGTTGAAGAGGGCAGCAGTTCCTACGAGCAGTACTTC	CSVEEGSSSYEQYF	.	TRBV29-1	TRBJ2-7	.
TGTGCCAGCAGCATAACACAGGGGGTTGGCACTGAAGCTTTCTTT	CASSITQGVGTEAFF	.	TRBV7-9	TRBJ1-1	TRBD1
TGTGCCAGTAGTATGGGGACAGGCAAATCCTACGAGCAGTACTTC	CASSMGTGKSYEQYF	.	TRBV19	TRBJ2-7	TRBD1
TGTGCCAGCAGCGTGTCTATTCCAATGGCCGGGACAGGGGGAGGCTACACCTTC	CASSVSIPMAGTGGGYTF	once	TRBV2	TRBJ1-2	TRBD1
TGCGCCAGCAGCGTTACGGGGACCTACGAGCAGTACTTC	CASSVTGTYEQYF	.	TRBV5-1	TRBJ2-7	.
TGTGCCAGTAGTATAATAGGAGGTGACCCTCCGGGAAACACCATATATTTT	CASSIIGGDPPGNTIYF	.	TRBV19	TRBJ1-3	.
TGCGCCAGCAGCTCCTTTCGGGACACTCTGGATAAGGACTATGGCTACACCTTC	CASSSFRDTLDKDYGYTF	.	TRBV5-1	TRBJ1-2	.
TGTGCCAGCAGTGATCCGGGGATCTTAACAGATACGCAGTATTTT	CASSDPGILTDTQYF	.	TRBV27	TRBJ2-3	.
TGTGCCAGTAAGGTTGGAGGAAGCAACTCTGGAAACACCATATATTTT	CASKVGGSNSGNTIYF	.	TRBV19	TRBJ1-3	.
TGTGCCAGCAGCTTAACAGGGGGGAGACACGAGCAGTACTTC	CASSLTGGRHEQYF	few	TRBV7-6	TRBJ2-7	TRBD1
TGTGCCAGCAGCTTTGGGACAGGGTTTGGAAACACCATATATTTT	CASSFGTGFGNTIYF	.	TRBV5-8	TRBJ1-3	TRBD1
TGTGCCAGCAGCCCCGAGGGCTGGACTGAAGCTTTCTTT	CASSPEGWTEAFF	.	TRBV9	TRBJ1-1	.
TGTGCCATCAGTGAGAGGAGACAGCCAAACTCTGGAAACACCATATATTTT	CAISERRQPNSGNTIYF	.	TRBV10-3	TRBJ1-3	.
TGTGCCAGCAGCTTGAGTGGCGTCGGGAGACCTGAAGCTTTCTTT	CASSLSGVGRPEAFF	.	TRBV7-8	TRBJ1-1	.
TGTGCCAGCAGTTACTCGAGTACCTACGAGCAGTACTTC	CASSYSSTYEQYF	.	TRBV6-5	TRBJ2-7	.
TGTGCCAGCAGTTCCACCGGGGGGGAAAACATTCAGTACTTC	CASSSTGGENIQYF	.	TRBV27	TRBJ2-4	TRBD2
TGTGCCAGCAGCCTGGGACAGGGAATGAATGAGCAGTTCTTC	CASSLGQGMNEQFF	.	TRBV9	TRBJ2-1	TRBD1
TGTGCCAGCGGGTCAGGCGAGCAGTACTTC	CASGSGEQYF	.	TRBV6-6	TRBJ2-7	.
TGTGCCAGCAGTGACAACGGACAGGGAGAGTCACAGCCCCAGCATTTT	CASSDNGQGESQPQHF	.	TRBV6-1	TRBJ1-5	TRBD1
TGTGCCAGCAGCCCGGGACTGGAAGCTTTCTTT	CASSPGLEAFF	few	TRBV7-9	TRBJ1-1	.
TGCAGTGCTAGAGCCAAAGAGACCCAGTACTTC	CSARAKETQYF	once	TRBV20-1	TRBJ2-5	.
TGTGCCAGCAGTTACGGGACTGAGATCCCCGAGCAGTACTTC	CASSYGTEIPEQYF	.	TRBV6-5	TRBJ2-7	.
TGTGCCAGCAGTTACCGAGACAGAGTAGAAGAGACCCAGTACTTC	CASSYRDRVEETQYF	.	TRBV6-6	TRBJ2-5	.
TGCAGTGCTGGCCCGGGGGATACGCAGTATTTT	CSAGPGDTQYF	few	TRBV20-1	TRBJ2-3	.
TGTGCCAGCAGTTTTGCCCGGTACGAGCAGTACTTC	CASSFARYEQYF	.	TRBV28	TRBJ2-7	.
TGTGCCAGCAGTTACCATCAACAGGGTTCGGATGGCTACACCTTC	CASSYHQQGSDGYTF	once	TRBV6-5	TRBJ1-2	.
TGTGCCAGCAGAGCCCAGGGTAACGAGCAGTACTTC	CASRAQGNEQYF	.	TRBV2	TRBJ2-7	.
TGTGCCAGCAGACATACCAAAGGACAGACGAACACTGAAGCTTTCTTT	CASRHTKGQTNTEAFF	.	TRBV5-6	TRBJ1-1	.
TGCGCCAGCAGCTTGGGCCACCTAAGTAAGAGCTCCTACGAGCAGTACTTC	CASSLGHLSKSSYEQYF	.	TRBV5-1	TRBJ2-7	.